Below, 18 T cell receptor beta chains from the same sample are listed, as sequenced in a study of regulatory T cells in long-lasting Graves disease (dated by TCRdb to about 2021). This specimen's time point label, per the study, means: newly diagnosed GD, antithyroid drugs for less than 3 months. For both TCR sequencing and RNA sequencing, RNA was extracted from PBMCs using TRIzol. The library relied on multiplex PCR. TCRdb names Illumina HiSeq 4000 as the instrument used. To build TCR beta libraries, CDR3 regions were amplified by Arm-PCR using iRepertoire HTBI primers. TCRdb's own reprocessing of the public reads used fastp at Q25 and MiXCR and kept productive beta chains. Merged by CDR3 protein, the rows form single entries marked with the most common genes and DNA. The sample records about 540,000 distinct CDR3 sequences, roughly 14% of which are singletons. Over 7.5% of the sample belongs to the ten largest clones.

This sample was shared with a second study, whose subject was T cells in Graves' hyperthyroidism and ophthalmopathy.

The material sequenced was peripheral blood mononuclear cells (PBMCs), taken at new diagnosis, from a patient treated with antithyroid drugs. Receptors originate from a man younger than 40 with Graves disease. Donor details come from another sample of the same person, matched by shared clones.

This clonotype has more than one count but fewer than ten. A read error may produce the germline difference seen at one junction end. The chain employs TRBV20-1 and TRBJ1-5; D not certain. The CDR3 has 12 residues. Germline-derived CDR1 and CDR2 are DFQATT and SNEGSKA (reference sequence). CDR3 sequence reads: CSAARSSQPQHF. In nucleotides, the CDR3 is TGCAGTGCTGCACGGAGCAGTCAGCCCCAGCATTTT.

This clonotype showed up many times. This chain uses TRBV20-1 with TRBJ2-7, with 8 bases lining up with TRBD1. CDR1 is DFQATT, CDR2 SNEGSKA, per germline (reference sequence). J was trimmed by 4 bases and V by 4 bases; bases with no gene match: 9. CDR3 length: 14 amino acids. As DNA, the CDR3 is TGCAGTGCTACTCCGCGGACAGGGAGATACGAGCAGTACTTC. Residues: CSATPRTGRYEQYF.

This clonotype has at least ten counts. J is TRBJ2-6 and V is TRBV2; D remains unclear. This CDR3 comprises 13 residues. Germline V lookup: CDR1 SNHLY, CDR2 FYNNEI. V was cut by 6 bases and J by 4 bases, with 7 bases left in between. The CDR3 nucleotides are TGTGCCAGCAGGCCGACCGGGGCCAACGTCCTGACTTTC. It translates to CASRPTGANVLTF.

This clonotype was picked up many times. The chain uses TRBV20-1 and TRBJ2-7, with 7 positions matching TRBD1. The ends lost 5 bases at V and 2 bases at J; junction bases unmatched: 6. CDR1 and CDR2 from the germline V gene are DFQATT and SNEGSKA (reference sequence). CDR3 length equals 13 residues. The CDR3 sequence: CSARTGTTYEQYF. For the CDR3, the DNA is TGCAGTGCTCGGACAGGAACGACCTACGAGCAGTACTTC.

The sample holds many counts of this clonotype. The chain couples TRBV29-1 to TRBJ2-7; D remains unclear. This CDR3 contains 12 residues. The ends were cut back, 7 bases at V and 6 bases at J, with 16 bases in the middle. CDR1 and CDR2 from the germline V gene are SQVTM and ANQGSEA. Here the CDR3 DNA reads TGCAGCGCTGAGAGTTCGTTAAGCGAGCAGTACTTC. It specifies CSAESSLSEQYF.

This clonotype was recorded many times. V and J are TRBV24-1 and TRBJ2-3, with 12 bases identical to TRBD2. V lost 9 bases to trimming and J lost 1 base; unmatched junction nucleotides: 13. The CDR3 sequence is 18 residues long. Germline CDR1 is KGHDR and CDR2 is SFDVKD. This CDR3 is CATRENPRLAGGTDTQYF. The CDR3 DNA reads TGTGCCACCCGCGAGAATCCGCGACTAGCGGGAGGCACAGATACGCAGTATTTT.

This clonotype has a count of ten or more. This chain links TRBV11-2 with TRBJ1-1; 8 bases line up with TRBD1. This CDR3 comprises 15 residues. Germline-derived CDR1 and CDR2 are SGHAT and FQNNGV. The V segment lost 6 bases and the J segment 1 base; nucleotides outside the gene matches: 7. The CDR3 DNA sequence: TGTGCCAGCAGTCGACCAGGGGGCACGAACACTGAAGCTTTCTTT. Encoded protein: CASSRPGGTNTEAFF.

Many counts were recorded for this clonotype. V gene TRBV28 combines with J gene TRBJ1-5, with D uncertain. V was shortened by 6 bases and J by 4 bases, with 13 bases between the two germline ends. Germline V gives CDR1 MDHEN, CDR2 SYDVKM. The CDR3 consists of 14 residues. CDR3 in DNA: TGTGCCAGCAGGGATCCCGACCGTAATCAGCCCCAGCATTTT. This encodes CASRDPDRNQPQHF.

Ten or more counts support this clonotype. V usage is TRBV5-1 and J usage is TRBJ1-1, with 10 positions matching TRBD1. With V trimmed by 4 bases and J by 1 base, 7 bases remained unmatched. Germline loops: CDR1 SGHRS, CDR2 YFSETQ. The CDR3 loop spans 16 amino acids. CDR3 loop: CASSPPTGGPNTEAFF. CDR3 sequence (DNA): TGCGCCAGCAGCCCACCGACAGGGGGCCCGAACACTGAAGCTTTCTTT.

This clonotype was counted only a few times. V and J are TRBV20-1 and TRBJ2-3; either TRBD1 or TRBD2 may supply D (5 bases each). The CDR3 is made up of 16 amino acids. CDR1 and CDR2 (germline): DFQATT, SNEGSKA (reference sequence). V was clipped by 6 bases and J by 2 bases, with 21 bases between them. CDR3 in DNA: TGCAGTGCATTACCAGGGATGGAGGCTAACACAGATACGCAGTATTTT. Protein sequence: CSALPGMEANTDTQYF.

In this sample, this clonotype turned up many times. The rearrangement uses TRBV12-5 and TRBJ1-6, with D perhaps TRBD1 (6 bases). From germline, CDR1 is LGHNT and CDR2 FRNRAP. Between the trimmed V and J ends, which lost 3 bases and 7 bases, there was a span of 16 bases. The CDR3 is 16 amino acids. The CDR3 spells CASGFETTGRNSPLHF. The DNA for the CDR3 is TGTGCTAGTGGTTTCGAGACGACAGGAAGGAATTCACCCCTCCACTTT. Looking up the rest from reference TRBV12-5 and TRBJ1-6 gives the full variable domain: DARVTQTPRHKVTEMGQEVTMRCQPILGHNTVFWYRQTMMQGLELLAYFRNRAPLDDSGMPKDRFSAEMPDATLATLKIQPSEPRDSAVYFCASGFETTGRNSPLHFGNGTRLTVT.

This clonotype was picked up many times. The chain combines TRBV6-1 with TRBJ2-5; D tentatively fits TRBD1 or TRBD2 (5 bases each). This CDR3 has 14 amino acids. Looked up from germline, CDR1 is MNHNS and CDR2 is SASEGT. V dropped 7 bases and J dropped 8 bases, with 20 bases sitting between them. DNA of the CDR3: TGTGCCAGCACCGCGACAGACCCTCGGGGAACCCAGTACTTC. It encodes CASTATDPRGTQYF.

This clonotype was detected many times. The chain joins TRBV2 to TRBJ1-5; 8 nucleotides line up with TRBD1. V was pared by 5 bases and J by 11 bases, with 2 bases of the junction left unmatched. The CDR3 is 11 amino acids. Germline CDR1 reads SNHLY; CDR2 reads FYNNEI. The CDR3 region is CASSYRGSQHF. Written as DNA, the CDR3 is TGTGCCAGCAGTTACAGGGGGTCCCAGCATTTT.

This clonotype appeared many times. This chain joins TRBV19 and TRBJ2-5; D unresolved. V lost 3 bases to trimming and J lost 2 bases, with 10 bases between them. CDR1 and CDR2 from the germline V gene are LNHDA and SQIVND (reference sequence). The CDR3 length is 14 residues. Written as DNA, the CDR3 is TGTGCCAGTAGTATGGCCAGGATTCAAGAGACCCAGTACTTC. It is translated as CASSMARIQETQYF.

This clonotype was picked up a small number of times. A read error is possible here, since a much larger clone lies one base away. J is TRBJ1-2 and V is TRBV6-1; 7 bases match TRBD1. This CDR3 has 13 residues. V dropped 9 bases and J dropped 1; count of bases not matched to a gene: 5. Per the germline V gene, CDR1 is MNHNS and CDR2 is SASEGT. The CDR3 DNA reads TGTGCCAGTAGGGGGACAGATAACTATGGCTACACCTTC. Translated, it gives CASRGTDNYGYTF.

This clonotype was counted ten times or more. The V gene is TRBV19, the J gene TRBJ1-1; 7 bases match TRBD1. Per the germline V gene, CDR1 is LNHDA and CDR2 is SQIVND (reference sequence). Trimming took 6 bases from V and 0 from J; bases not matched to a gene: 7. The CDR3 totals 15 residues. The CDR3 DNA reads TGTGCCAGTAGCATGGAGGACAGGATGAACACTGAAGCTTTCTTT. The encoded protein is CASSMEDRMNTEAFF.

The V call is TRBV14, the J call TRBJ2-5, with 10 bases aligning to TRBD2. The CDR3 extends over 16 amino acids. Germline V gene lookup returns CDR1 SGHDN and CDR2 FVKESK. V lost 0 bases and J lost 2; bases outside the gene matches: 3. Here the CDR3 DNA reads TGTGCCAGCAGCCAAGATCCACTAGCGGGACAAGAGACCCAGTACTTC. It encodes CASSQDPLAGQETQYF.

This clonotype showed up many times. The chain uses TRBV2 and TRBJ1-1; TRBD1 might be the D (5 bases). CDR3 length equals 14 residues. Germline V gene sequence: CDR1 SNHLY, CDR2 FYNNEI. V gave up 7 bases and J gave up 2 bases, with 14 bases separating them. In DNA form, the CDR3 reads TGTGCCAGCACAGCCAGGGACTTTAACACTGAAGCTTTCTTT. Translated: CASTARDFNTEAFF.